Detailed here is one T cell receptor beta chain. In the source study's methods: By means of reference gene primer amplification, nucleated cell counts were estimated. Clones were sequenced by immunoSEQ multiplex PCR, and TCRdb holds only the in-frame ones, with some missing. The V and J calls and clone size are taken from that table; D and trimming were inferred from the DNA. This table holds fewer than 150,000 clones, around 87% found once. The data stem from a study of blood T cell repertoires in COVID-19. Study as a whole: Samples representing acute and convalescent COVID-19 were sourced from the United States, Italy and Spain. T cells, B-cell-depleted T cells, or PBMCs provided the cDNA or gDNA that served as material.

The V gene lost 4 bases and the J gene lost 3 bases, with 10 bases spanning the gap. CDR3 length: 13 residues. Source material: peripheral blood. This chain connects TRBV5-3 to TRBJ1-2, with D hard to call. TRBV5-3 is an ORF, and what it does is uncertain. This sequence originates from an older woman with acute or convalescent COVID-19. CDR3: CARSHTRDYGYTF. The CDR3 nucleotides are TGTGCCAGAAGCCACACCCGGGACTATGGCTACACCTTC.